This T cell receptor beta chain was sequenced in a study of cytomegalovirus exposure and HLA in healthy donors. With 60 Vbeta and 13 Jbeta primers, the PCR was carried out. TCRdb's table, derived via immunoSEQ multiplex PCR, lists solely in-frame clones and lacks some. Counted here are approximately 190,000 clones, over 65% occurring once; the ten biggest clones make up about 2.6%. The V gene's germline CDR1 is SGHNT and CDR2 YYREEE (reference sequence). With 0 bases removed from V and 2 bases from J, the gap between germline ends came to 8 bases. The CDR3 consists of 15 residues. The clonotype comes from a woman between 45 and 60 years old in good health and CMV-seropositive. The rearrangement links TRBV5-4 to TRBJ1-4; no clear D gene. The sequenced material came from PBMCs. The CDR3 here is CASSLGGLTNEKLFF. The CDR3 nucleotides read TGTGCCAGCAGCTTGGGTGGCCTCACTAATGAAAAACTGTTTTTT.